The 7 T cell receptor beta chains reported below all come from one sample, sequenced in a study of cytomegalovirus exposure and HLA in healthy donors (dated by TCRdb to the late 2010s). The receptor library was made with the immunoSEQ multiplex PCR assay. A mixture of 60 forward primers for TCR Vbeta segments and 13 reverse primers for TCR Jbeta segments was used in the multiplex PCR. TCRdb mirrors the immuneACCESS table, restricted to in-frame sequences. Some clones are absent from its copies; in checked studies, under half trace to an unresolved V gene, and the reason for the others is unknown. This sample gives about 160,000 clones in total; almost 85% of them show up just once. The ten largest clones add up to about 1% of the sample. Sequencing was carried out using PBMCs. The receptors derive from a man aged 30 to 39 in good health and CMV-seronegative.

V gene TRBV5-1 combines with J gene TRBJ2-1; D gene ambiguous. The CDR3 is made up of 13 amino acids. Trimming pared 3 bases from V and 9 bases from J, leaving 13 bases between. Germline loops: CDR1 SGHRS, CDR2 YFSETQ. The CDR3 nucleotides are TGCGCCAGCAGCTCTGATCCCAACAGTGAGCAGTTCTTC. Translated, it gives CASSSDPNSEQFF.

The chain links TRBV6-5 to TRBJ2-1, with D perhaps matching TRBD2 (5 bases). Trimming left V 0 bases short and J 3 bases short, with 12 bases between. CDR3 size: 16 residues. The germline V gene encodes CDR1 MNHEY and CDR2 SVGAGI. The CDR3 DNA follows: TGTGCCAGCAGTTACTCTGAGGGTGAATTCTACAATGAGCAGTTCTTC. The encoded protein is CASSYSEGEFYNEQFF.

The chain recombines TRBV28 with TRBJ2-7; 7 bases fit TRBD2. V lost 6 bases, J lost 3 bases, and 8 bases stayed unmatched. The CDR3 spans 14 residues. Germline loops: CDR1 MDHEN, CDR2 SYDVKM. The CDR3 here is CASRTTGGYYEQYF. In DNA form, the CDR3 reads TGTGCCAGCAGGACGACGGGGGGATACTACGAGCAGTACTTC.

The chain uses TRBV5-1 and TRBJ1-2; D perhaps matches TRBD1 (6 bases). This CDR3 has 16 amino acids. Germline CDR1 is SGHRS and CDR2 is YFSETQ. Trimming stripped 4 bases from V and 4 bases from J, with 20 bases between. CDR3 residues: CASSPSGGQGSYGYTF. CDR3 coding DNA: TGCGCCAGCAGCCCATCGGGGGGGCAGGGAAGCTATGGCTACACCTTC.

J is TRBJ1-2 and V is TRBV6-1, with 7 bases aligning to TRBD1. Germline loops: CDR1 MNHNS, CDR2 SASEGT. The CDR3 sequence is 13 residues long. The V and J ends lost 6 bases and 10 bases, in that order; junction bases with no gene match: 11. Here the CDR3 DNA reads TGTGCCAGCAGCCCCACAGGGGCCGGGGACTACACCTTC. This gives the protein CASSPTGAGDYTF.

The chain links TRBV7-9 to TRBJ2-2, with D uncertain. Germline-derived CDR1 and CDR2 are SEHNR and FQNEAQ (reference sequence). The CDR3 consists of 10 residues. Between the trimmed V and J ends, which lost 1 base and 16 bases, there was a span of 7 bases. CDR3 bases: TGTGCCAGCAGCTTAGAAAAGCCGTTTTTT. It specifies CASSLEKPFF.

The V gene is TRBV4-1, the J gene TRBJ1-2; 10 bases align to TRBD1. The CDR3 extends over 15 amino acids. Per germline, CDR1 MGHRA and CDR2 YSYEKL. V shed 3 bases, J shed 2 bases, and the junction held 3 bases outside the gene matches. CDR3 residues: CASSQPGQGNYGYTF. As DNA, the CDR3 is TGCGCCAGCAGCCAGCCGGGACAGGGGAACTATGGCTACACCTTC.